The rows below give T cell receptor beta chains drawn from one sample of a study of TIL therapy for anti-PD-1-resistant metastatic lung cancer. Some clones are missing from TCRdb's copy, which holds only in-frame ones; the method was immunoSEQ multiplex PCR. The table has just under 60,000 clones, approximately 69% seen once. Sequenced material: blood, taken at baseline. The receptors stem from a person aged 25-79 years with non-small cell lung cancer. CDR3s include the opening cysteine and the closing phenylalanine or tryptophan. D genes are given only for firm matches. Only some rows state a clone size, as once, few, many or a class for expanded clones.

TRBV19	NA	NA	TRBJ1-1	CASSSLTLGTEAFF	TGTGCCAGTAGTAGTTTGACTCTTGGAACTGAAGCTTTCTTT
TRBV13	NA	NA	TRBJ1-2	CASSGYTGYTF	TGTGCCAGCAGCGGGTACACGGGCTACACCTTC
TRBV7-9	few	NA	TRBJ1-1	CASSPRGLNTEAFF	TGTGCCAGCAGCCCCAGGGGCCTGAACACTGAAGCTTTCTTT
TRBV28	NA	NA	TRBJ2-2	CASNLIGTHTGELFF	TGTGCCAGCAACTTAATCGGGACTCACACCGGGGAGCTGTTTTTT
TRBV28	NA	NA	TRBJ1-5	CASSSPGANQPQHF	TGTGCCAGCAGTTCCCCAGGGGCCAATCAGCCCCAGCATTTT
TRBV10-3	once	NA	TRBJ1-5	CAISDSPEGGNQPQHF	TGTGCCATCAGTGACTCCCCGGAAGGGGGCAATCAGCCCCAGCATTTT
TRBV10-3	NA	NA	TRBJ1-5	CAISESASRNQPQHF	TGTGCCATCAGTGAGTCGGCCAGTCGCAATCAGCCCCAGCATTTT
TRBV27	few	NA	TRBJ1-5	CASSLDSGQPQHF	TGTGCCAGCAGTTTAGACAGCGGTCAGCCCCAGCATTTT
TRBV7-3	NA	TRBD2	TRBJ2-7	CASSLTSGSEQYF	TGTGCCAGCAGCTTAACTAGCGGGAGCGAGCAGTACTTC
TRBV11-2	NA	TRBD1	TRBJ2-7	CASSPWTGAYEQYF	TGTGCCAGCAGCCCTTGGACAGGGGCCTACGAGCAGTACTTC
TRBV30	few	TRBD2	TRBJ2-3	CAWSYSGGAYIDTQYF	TGTGCCTGGAGTTATAGCGGGGGGGCCTACATAGATACGCAGTATTTT
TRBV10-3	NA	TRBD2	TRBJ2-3	CAISGTLGLAATDTQYF	TGTGCCATCAGTGGTACCTTGGGACTAGCGGCCACAGATACGCAGTATTTT
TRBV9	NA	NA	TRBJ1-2	CASSLDSNYGYTF	TGTGCCAGCAGCTTGGACAGTAACTATGGCTACACCTTC
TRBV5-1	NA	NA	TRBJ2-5	CASSLEPSGAQYF	TGCGCCAGCAGCTTGGAACCATCCGGGGCCCAGTACTTC
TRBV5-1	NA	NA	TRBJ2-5	CASSSQGAEETQYF	TGCGCCAGCAGCTCACAGGGCGCAGAAGAGACCCAGTACTTC
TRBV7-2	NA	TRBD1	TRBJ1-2	CASSLTGFNGYTF	TGTGCCAGCAGTTTGACAGGGTTCAATGGCTACACCTTC
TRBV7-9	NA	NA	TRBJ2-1	CASSLRAGTYNEQFF	TGTGCCAGCAGCCTAAGAGCCGGGACTTACAATGAGCAGTTCTTC
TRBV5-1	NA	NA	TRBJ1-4	CASSGRSGATNEKLFF	TGCGCCAGCAGCGGGAGATCGGGGGCAACTAATGAAAAACTGTTTTTT
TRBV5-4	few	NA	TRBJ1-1	CASSLARSGVEAFF	TGTGCCAGCAGCTTGGCCAGAAGCGGGGTTGAAGCTTTCTTT
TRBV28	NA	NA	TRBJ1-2	CASSKIDPELGVYGYTF	TGTGCCAGCAGTAAAATAGACCCCGAATTGGGCGTATATGGCTACACCTTC
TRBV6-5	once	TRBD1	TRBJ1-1	CATYRGLGGNTEAFF	TGTGCCACTTACAGGGGCCTGGGTGGGAACACTGAAGCTTTCTTT
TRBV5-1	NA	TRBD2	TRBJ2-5	CASSSGAGGPFETQYF	TGCGCCAGCAGCTCGGGGGCGGGAGGGCCTTTCGAGACCCAGTACTTC
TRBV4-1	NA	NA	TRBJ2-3	CASSLTPSVTDTQYF	TGCGCCAGCAGCTTGACTCCCTCGGTAACAGATACGCAGTATTTT
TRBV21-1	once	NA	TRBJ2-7	CASTHPPLARPYEQYF	TGTGCCAGCACCCATCCCCCACTAGCGAGACCCTACGAGCAGTACTTC
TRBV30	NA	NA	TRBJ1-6	CACPQGRIRSYNSPLHF	TGTGCCTGTCCCCAGGGGAGGATCCGCTCCTATAATTCACCCCTCCACTTT
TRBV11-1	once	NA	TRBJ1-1	CASSFRAENTEAFF	TGTGCCAGCAGCTTTAGGGCAGAGAACACTGAAGCTTTCTTT
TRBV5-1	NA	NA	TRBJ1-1	CASSQTGQVNTEAFF	TGCGCCAGCAGCCAAACGGGACAAGTGAACACTGAAGCTTTCTTT
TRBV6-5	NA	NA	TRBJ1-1	CASRYGGRYTEAFF	TGTGCCAGCAGATACGGGGGGCGTTATACTGAAGCTTTCTTT
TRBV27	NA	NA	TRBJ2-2	CASSLGGTVPSGELFF	TGTGCCAGCAGTTTAGGCGGGACAGTTCCTTCCGGGGAGCTGTTTTTT
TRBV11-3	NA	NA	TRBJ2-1	CASSLSSDNNEQFF	TGTGCCAGCAGCTTATCTTCGGACAACAATGAGCAGTTCTTC
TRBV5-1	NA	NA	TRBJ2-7	CASSFSRMTYEQYF	TGCGCCAGCAGCTTCTCCCGCATGACCTACGAGCAGTACTTC
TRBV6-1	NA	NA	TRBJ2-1	CASSEEAGFYNEQFF	TGTGCCAGCAGTGAAGAGGCAGGCTTTTACAATGAGCAGTTCTTC